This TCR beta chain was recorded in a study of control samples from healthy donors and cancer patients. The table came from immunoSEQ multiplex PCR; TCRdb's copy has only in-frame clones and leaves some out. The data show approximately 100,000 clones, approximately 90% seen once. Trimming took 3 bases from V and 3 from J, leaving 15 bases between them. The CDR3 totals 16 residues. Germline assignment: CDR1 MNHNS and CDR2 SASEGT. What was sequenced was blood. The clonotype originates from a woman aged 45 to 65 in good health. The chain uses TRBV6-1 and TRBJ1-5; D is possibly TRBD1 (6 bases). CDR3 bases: TGTGCCAGCAGTGACTTTACAGGGCTCATCAATCAGCCCCAGCATTTT. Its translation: CASSDFTGLINQPQHF.